This paragraph reports one TCR beta chain. Its antigen is not known. 5'RACE with constant-segment primers yielded barcoded, UMI-tagged TCR alpha and TCR beta cDNA libraries. TCRdb itself ran the 5' RACE reads through MiXCR, one entry per CDR3 protein. The sample has more than 400,000 distinct CDR3 sequences; around a sixth are singletons. This entry comes from a study of T-cell memory formation after mild COVID-19. Looking at the study overall: The study found TCR clusters largely donor specific. Whole-study results and caveats: Contracting clones from day 15 to 85 had balanced CD4/CD8; later expanders favoured CD4+. Memory from before infection featured some responding clones, which suggests cross-reactive memory joined.

The germline V gene has CDR1 LNHDA and CDR2 SQIVND (reference sequence). There are 13 residues in the CDR3. After removal of 10 bases from V and 4 bases from J, the junction contained 5 bases not matched to a gene. The sample consisted of PBMCs or a T cell subset sorted from them (not recorded which). This receptor was identified in an adult woman who had mild COVID-19 (a few samples of this study predate the infection). Cell type and time point are not known. The V and J genes are TRBV19 and TRBJ1-5, with 9 bases that match TRBD1. The CDR3 region has the DNA TGTGCCACTGGGGGGACAGGGAATCAGCCCCAGCATTTT. It specifies CATGGTGNQPQHF.